These 26 T cell receptor beta chains were all obtained from the same sample, sequenced in a study of blood T cells in healthy people across ages. A second PCR, run for about 7 to 11 cycles, used a sample-barcoded 5' primer plus a J-beta primer mix. Using its own MiXCR run on the 5' RACE reads, TCRdb lists one record per CDR3 protein. In the table there are approximately 800,000 distinct CDR3 sequences, roughly 34% of which are singletons. Sequencing input: blood. The receptors derive from a man aged 18 to 30 in good health.

Turning to this clonotype: An end of the junction does not agree with germline; a read error may underlie this. The chain couples TRBV7-2 to TRBJ2-7; D is unresolved. CDR1 and CDR2 from the germline V gene are SGHTA and FQGNSA. This CDR3 region has 13 residues. CDR3 amino acids: CASSFSAAYKQYF. CDR3 in DNA: TGTGCCAGCAGCTTCTCAGCAGCCTACAAGCAGTACTTC.

This clonotype was seen repeatedly, ten times or more. The chain carries TRBV20-1 and TRBJ2-3; TRBD2 matches at 8 bases. The CDR3 has 14 residues. V lost 3 bases and J lost 4; bases outside the gene matches: 6. Germline assignment: CDR1 DFQATT and CDR2 SNEGSKA (reference sequence). The CDR3 loop reads CSARASGWADTQYF. The DNA of the CDR3 is TGCAGTGCTAGGGCTAGCGGGTGGGCAGATACGCAGTATTTT.

This clonotype has a handful of counts. The chain combines TRBV20-1 with TRBJ1-5; TRBD1 might be the D (6 bases). Trimming removed 6 bases from V and 6 bases from J, with 15 bases in between. The CDR3 has 13 residues. The germline CDR1 and CDR2 sequences are DFQATT and SNEGSKA (reference sequence). In DNA form, the CDR3 reads TGCAGTGCCCGAAGCACAGGGACTCAGCCCCAGCATTTT. It encodes CSARSTGTQPQHF.

The rearrangement joins TRBV7-9 to TRBJ2-4; the D is unclear. CDR1 is SEHNR and CDR2 is FQNEAQ in the germline V gene (reference sequence). CDR3 size: 14 residues. Between the trimmed V and J ends, which lost 2 bases and 6 bases, there was a span of 11 bases. CDR3 bases: TGTGCCAGCAGCTTACCAGTGATCGGAAACATTCAGTACTTC. This codes for CASSLPVIGNIQYF. The complete variable domain, with remaining parts taken from reference TRBV7-9 and TRBJ2-4, reads DTGVSQNPRHKITKRGQNVTFRCDPISEHNRLYWYRQTLGQGPEFLTYFQNEAQLEKSRLLSDRFSAERPKGSFSTLEIQRTEQGDSAMYLCASSLPVIGNIQYFGAGTRLSVL.

The chain uses TRBV12-3 or TRBV12-4 and TRBJ1-2; no firm D call. The CDR3 contains 14 residues. V shed 4 bases and J shed 0 bases, with 9 bases lying between them. The CDR3 here is CASSYKGTNYGYTF. Written as DNA, the CDR3 is TGTGCCAGCAGTTATAAGGGAACTAACTATGGCTACACCTTC.

This sequence joins TRBV5-1 and TRBJ2-3; D perhaps matches TRBD1 (5 bases). V gave up 1 base and J gave up 1 base, with 10 bases separating them. Germline lookup yields CDR1 SGHRS and CDR2 YFSETQ. The CDR3 is made up of 15 amino acids. The CDR3 region has the DNA TGCGCCAGCAGCTTGAGCAGGGTAGGCACAGATACGCAGTATTTT. Translating it yields CASSLSRVGTDTQYF.

This clonotype was seen many times. J is TRBJ1-2 and V is TRBV20-1; D perhaps matches TRBD1 (6 bases). Germline V lookup: CDR1 DFQATT, CDR2 SNEGSKA (reference sequence). The CDR3 is 14 residues long. Trimming took 0 bases from V and 4 from J, leaving 12 bases between them. In DNA, the CDR3 is TGCAGTGCTAGAGATGGGGACAATAGCTATGGCTACACCTTC. This gives the protein CSARDGDNSYGYTF.

A note on this clonotype: A much larger clone lies a single base off, so this may be a read error. The chain employs TRBV12-3 or TRBV12-4 and TRBJ2-7; 8 nucleotides line up with TRBD1. V lost 4 bases and J lost 0; bases outside the gene matches: 5. The CDR3 spans 15 residues. The CDR3 region has the DNA TGTGCCAGCAGTTGTGGGACAGGAAACTCCTACGAGCAGTACTTC. As protein: CASSCGTGNSYEQYF.

The CDR3 DNA follows: TGTGCCAGCCGCCCCGGAGGGGTCAACACTGAAGCTTTCTTT. Protein: CASRPGGVNTEAFF. This chain joins TRBV6-2 or TRBV6-3 and TRBJ1-1; a weak D match, TRBD1 (5 bases). The CDR3 has 14 amino acids. The V gene lost 8 bases and the J gene lost 2 bases, with 15 bases spanning the gap. Germline CDR1 is MNHEY and CDR2 is SVGEGT.

J is TRBJ2-7 and V is TRBV27; D is undetermined. The CDR3 sequence is 15 residues long. V lost 1 base and J lost 2, with 12 bases in between. Looked up from germline, CDR1 is MNHEY and CDR2 is SMNVEV (reference sequence). CDR3 DNA sequence: TGTGCCAGCAGTTTATTTTCCAGCGTTACCTACGAGCAGTACTTC. Translation: CASSLFSSVTYEQYF.

The J gene is TRBJ1-2, the V gene TRBV20-1; D uncertain. The CDR3 is 13 residues long. The germline gives CDR1 DFQATT, CDR2 SNEGSKA (reference sequence). V was cut by 1 base and J by 2 bases, with 8 bases left in between. DNA for the CDR3: TGCAGTGCTAGAGGATCCGGAAACTATGGCTACACCTTC. Translating it yields CSARGSGNYGYTF.

The chain uses TRBV4-3 and TRBJ1-5; D unresolved. The CDR3 consists of 16 residues. CDR1 LGHNA and CDR2 YSLEER come from the germline V gene. V lost 0 bases to trimming and J lost 0 bases, with 9 bases between them. Here the CDR3 DNA reads TGCGCCAGCAGCCAAGAACCGGGTTATAGCAATCAGCCCCAGCATTTT. Amino acids: CASSQEPGYSNQPQHF.

The chain links TRBV6-6 to TRBJ1-3; unclear D gene. This CDR3 spans 17 amino acids. The germline CDR1 and CDR2 sequences are MNHNY and SVGAGI (reference sequence). V lost 3 bases and J lost 2, with 17 bases in between. The CDR3 reads CASSYYTEAPTGNTIYF. In DNA form, the CDR3 reads TGTGCCAGCAGTTATTATACAGAAGCACCCACTGGAAACACCATATATTTT.

The chain is built from TRBV12-3 or TRBV12-4 and TRBJ2-4; D unclear. The J call is uncertain, as TRBJ2-7 better fits the DNA end. The CDR3 consists of 13 residues. In nucleotides, the CDR3 is TGTGCCAGCAGCGCACAGAATACCTACGAGCAGTACTTC. Translated, it gives CASSAQNTYEQYF.

This clonotype was found many times. The gene calls are TRBV20-1 and TRBJ2-5, with 13 bases lining up with TRBD2. J was trimmed by 4 bases and V by 3 bases; bases with no gene match: 2. This CDR3 has 14 amino acids. In germline, CDR1 is DFQATT, CDR2 SNEGSKA (reference sequence). This CDR3 reads CSARGTSGAETQYF. CDR3 sequence (DNA): TGCAGTGCTAGGGGGACTAGCGGGGCAGAGACCCAGTACTTC.

This clonotype has a count of ten or more. The genes are TRBV27 and TRBJ1-2; TRBD1 agrees at 7 bases. The CDR3 covers 11 residues. Trimming at V came to 10 bases and at J to 8 bases, leaving 7 bases not matched to a gene. CDR1 MNHEY and CDR2 SMNVEV come from the germline V gene (reference sequence). The CDR3 DNA reads as TGTGCCACCAGACAGGGTGGAGGCTACACCTTC. It yields the protein CATRQGGGYTF.

This clonotype was counted ten times or more. J is TRBJ1-5 and V is TRBV12-3 or TRBV12-4; TRBD1 agrees at 11 bases. The CDR3 is 17 amino acids. V trimming: 8 bases; J trimming: 2 bases; junction bases outside the gene matches: 11. CDR3 bases: TGTGCCAGCTTCCGGGACAGGGGGAATTGGGGCAATCAGCCCCAGCATTTT. Its translation is CASFRDRGNWGNQPQHF.

The chain combines TRBV7-2 with TRBJ2-3; D is uncertain. This CDR3 contains 12 residues. From germline, CDR1 is SGHTA and CDR2 FQGNSA. V lost 6 bases, J lost 4 bases, and 8 bases lay in between. The CDR3: CASRSGADTQYF. The CDR3, as DNA: TGTGCCAGCAGATCGGGCGCAGATACGCAGTATTTT. Full variable domain (outside the CDR3, taken from reference TRBV7-2 and TRBJ2-3): GAGVSQSPSNKVTEKGKDVELRCDPISGHTALYWYRQSLGQGLEFLIYFQGNSAPDKSGLPSDRFSAERTGGSVSTLTIQRTQQEDSAVYLCASRSGADTQYFGPGTRLTVL.

Comments on this clonotype: This may stem from a read error, because a much larger clone lies one nucleotide away. This chain uses TRBV24-1 with TRBJ2-5; D remains ambiguous. The CDR3 spans 13 residues. V shed 1 base and J shed 11 bases, with 13 bases lying between them. Germline V gene sequence: CDR1 KGHDR, CDR2 SFDVKD. The CDR3 is CATSDFQVNEQYF. CDR3 sequence (DNA): TGTGCCACCAGTGATTTTCAGGTAAATGAGCAGTACTTC.

The chain combines TRBV20-1 with TRBJ1-2; TRBD1 is a possible D gene (6 bases). The CDR3 runs to 20 residues. Germline assignment: CDR1 DFQATT and CDR2 SNEGSKA (reference sequence). Between the trimmed V and J ends, which lost 2 bases and 1 base, there was a span of 29 bases. CDR3 sequence (DNA): TGCAGTGCTAGACCACAGCCAAAGGGGGAACAGGGCTCCCTTAACTATGGCTACACCTTC. Translating it yields CSARPQPKGEQGSLNYGYTF.

J is TRBJ2-7 and V is TRBV10-3; perhaps TRBD2 as D (6 bases). This CDR3 has 14 amino acids. Germline lookup yields CDR1 ENHRY and CDR2 SYGVKD. Trimming left V 6 bases short and J 5 bases short, with 17 bases between. Here the CDR3 DNA reads TGTGCCATCAGGGGAGAGGAGGGTATTGACGAGCAGTACTTC. This sequence encodes CAIRGEEGIDEQYF.

V is TRBV4-3 and J is TRBJ2-4; 9 bases align to TRBD2. V shed 0 bases and J 1 base; nucleotides not matched to a gene: 4. This CDR3 is 17 amino acids long. Germline CDR1 is LGHNA and CDR2 is YSLEER. This CDR3 reads CASSQDSGGSAKNIQYF. CDR3 DNA: TGCGCCAGCAGCCAAGATAGCGGGGGTTCGGCCAAAAACATTCAGTACTTC.

The gene calls are TRBV7-2 and TRBJ2-4; a weak D match, TRBD2 (6 bases). The J call may not be correct, given that the DNA end is closer to TRBJ2-7. Germline CDR1 and CDR2: SGHTA and FQGNSA. The CDR3 consists of 17 residues. Written as DNA, the CDR3 is TGTGCCAGCAGCTTAATCCCGACGACGGGGGAAAGATACGAGCAGTACTTC. It encodes CASSLIPTTGERYEQYF.

The chain couples TRBV9 to TRBJ2-3, with 10 nucleotides matching TRBD1. The CDR3 contains 15 residues. Trimming at V came to 3 bases and at J to 4 bases, leaving 5 bases not matched to a gene. Germline CDR1 is SGDLS and CDR2 is YYNGEE. The CDR3 sequence: CASSARDRGADTQYF. In nucleotides, the CDR3 is TGTGCCAGCAGCGCCCGGGACAGGGGCGCAGATACGCAGTATTTT.

This clonotype occurred a few times. This chain connects TRBV20-1 to TRBJ1-5; no definite D call. CDR1 DFQATT and CDR2 SNEGSKA come from the germline V gene (reference sequence). V gave up 0 bases and J gave up 3 bases, with 9 bases separating them. This CDR3 has 14 residues. CDR3 sequence: CSARDKPANQPQHF. CDR3 coding DNA: TGCAGTGCTAGAGATAAGCCAGCCAATCAGCCCCAGCATTTT.

The table lists this clonotype with many counts. The chain is built from TRBV20-1 and TRBJ1-2; the D is unclear. CDR1 DFQATT and CDR2 SNEGSKA come from the germline V gene (reference sequence). V lost 5 bases and J 5 bases, leaving 18 bases between the germline ends. The CDR3 runs to 14 residues. The DNA of the CDR3 is TGCAGTGCTCCCCCCGGACGGTCGGGTTATGGCTACACCTTC. Amino acid sequence: CSAPPGRSGYGYTF.